The subject of this entry is one T cell receptor beta chain. The CDR3 extends over 14 amino acids. The V and J ends lost 2 bases and 8 bases, in that order; junction bases with no gene match: 5. Germline CDR1 reads LGHDT; CDR2 reads YNNKEL (reference sequence). Patients at the Seattle site were enrolled during active infection and followed longitudinally. The protocol was immunoSEQ multiplex PCR, while the TCRdb copy is restricted to in-frame clones and leaves out a portion. In the table there are some 390,000 clones, around 87% of which are singletons. This sample is part of a study of blood T cell repertoires in COVID-19. Study details: Both acute and convalescent COVID-19 samples were obtained from the United States, Italy and Spain.

The sample comprised peripheral blood. This clonotype was sampled from a woman in her sixties or seventies with COVID-19, enrolled during active disease. The chain links TRBV3-1 (or the pseudogene TRBV3-2) to TRBJ1-4; 7 bases fit TRBD1. CDR3 in amino acids: CASSQRQGTEKLFF. CDR3 coding DNA: TGTGCCAGCAGCCAACGACAGGGAACCGAAAAACTGTTTTTT.